These 10 T cell receptor beta chains were sequenced from one sample in a study of shared clonotypes between healthy human individuals. Profiling relied on immunoSEQ multiplex PCR, and the TCRdb table lists in-frame clones only, not all of them. This table has millions of clones, 93% appearing once. Sequenced input: naive CD4+ T cells from PBMCs. Subset denoted: CD45RA+ positively selected. The receptor source for this set is a man younger than 35 in good health. Some clones in this sample may be carry-over from other donors' samples.

The chain is built from TRBV6-5 and TRBJ2-1; D is uncertain. Germline CDR1 reads MNHEY; CDR2 reads SVGAGI. V gave up 2 bases and J gave up 0 bases, with 11 bases separating them. This CDR3 contains 16 residues. This chain's CDR3 is CASSYNPTSSYNEQFF. In DNA form, the CDR3 reads TGTGCCAGCAGTTACAACCCGACGAGCTCCTACAATGAGCAGTTCTTC.

As regards this clone: Within the sample, other DNA sequences also encode this same CDR3. The chain carries TRBV28 and TRBJ2-6; D gene ambiguous. Germline CDR1 is MDHEN and CDR2 is SYDVKM. V shed 3 bases and J shed 2 bases, with 8 bases lying between them. The CDR3 length is 15 residues. The CDR3 protein is CASSFGGTGANVLTF. The CDR3 nucleotides read TGTGCCAGCAGTTTTGGCGGAACTGGGGCCAACGTCCTGACTTTC.

Comments on this clone: The same CDR3 can be traced to other DNA sequences in this sample. V and J are TRBV11-2 and TRBJ2-3; D may match TRBD1 or TRBD2 (6 bases each). V lost 1 base and J 0 bases, leaving 11 bases between the germline ends. Germline V gives CDR1 SGHAT, CDR2 FQNNGV. This CDR3 has 16 residues. The CDR3: CASSLVAGHSTDTQYF. CDR3 nucleotide sequence: TGTGCCAGCAGCTTAGTTGCGGGACATAGCACAGATACGCAGTATTTT.

The chain recombines TRBV5-1 with TRBJ2-5, with D perhaps matching TRBD2 (6 bases). The closer fit of TRBJ2-7 to the DNA end suggests the J call may be wrong. This CDR3 has 14 residues. Germline V gene data show CDR1 as SGHRS and CDR2 as YFSETQ. The CDR3 region is CASSFSGAGGEQYF. CDR3 bases: TGCGCCAGCAGCTTCAGTGGGGCCGGGGGCGAGCAGTACTTC.

This chain uses TRBV11-2 with TRBJ1-2; D is unclear. V dropped 5 bases and J dropped 3 bases, with 13 bases sitting between them. Germline V gene data show CDR1 as SGHAT and CDR2 as FQNNGV. This CDR3 has 14 amino acids. The CDR3 protein is CASSPFAAYYGYTF. The CDR3 coding sequence is TGTGCCAGCAGCCCATTCGCAGCTTACTATGGCTACACCTTC.

A note on this clone: Other nucleotide sequences in the sample specify the same CDR3. The chain links TRBV5-1 to TRBJ2-3; D is possibly TRBD1 or TRBD2 (5 bases each). The CDR3 runs to 14 residues. Germline assignment: CDR1 SGHRS and CDR2 YFSETQ. The V gene lost 0 bases and the J gene lost 4 bases, with 9 bases spanning the gap. Here the CDR3 reads CASSLVVGADTQYF. The CDR3 coding sequence is TGCGCCAGCAGCTTGGTCGTGGGGGCAGATACGCAGTATTTT.

The chain recombines TRBV19 with TRBJ1-1; 7 bases are a match to TRBD1. J gave up 0 bases and V 7 bases, and 11 bases lay outside the gene matches. The length of the CDR3 is 16 residues. Germline CDR1 is LNHDA and CDR2 is SQIVND (reference sequence). The CDR3 bases are TGTGCCAGTACCCCCGGGACAGAACGTCTGAACACTGAAGCTTTCTTT. Protein sequence: CASTPGTERLNTEAFF.

Comments on this clone: Within the sample, other DNA sequences also encode this same CDR3. The genes are TRBV9 and TRBJ1-4; no clear D gene. The V gene's germline CDR1 is SGDLS and CDR2 YYNGEE. Deletions cut 0 bases from V and 5 bases from J, with 8 bases between. The CDR3 has 14 residues. In DNA, the CDR3 is TGTGCCAGCAGCGTAGGTTCCCTAAATGAAAAACTGTTTTTT. Its protein is CASSVGSLNEKLFF.

This sequence joins TRBV28 and TRBJ1-5, with 7 bases lining up with TRBD1. The germline V gene encodes CDR1 MDHEN and CDR2 SYDVKM. Losses at the gene ends were 5 bases for V and 4 bases for J; bases not matched to a gene: 8. This CDR3 contains 15 residues. CDR3 bases: TGTGCCAGCAGTAAAGGGGGCAGCGGTAATCAGCCCCAGCATTTT. This sequence encodes CASSKGGSGNQPQHF.

This rearrangement joins TRBV5-1 to TRBJ2-3; D not certain. Trimming stripped 7 bases from V and 0 bases from J, with 18 bases between. The CDR3 runs 16 residues. Germline assignment: CDR1 SGHRS and CDR2 YFSETQ. The CDR3 reads CASRYLAGASTDTQYF. CDR3 DNA: TGCGCCAGCCGGTACTTGGCAGGCGCTAGCACAGATACGCAGTATTTT.